These 19 T cell receptor beta chains were all obtained from the same sample, sequenced in a study of blood T cell repertoires in COVID-19. This table comes from immunoSEQ multiplex PCR, and its TCRdb copy is limited to in-frame clones, with some not included. This sample has roughly 40,000 clones; around 76% occur once, and the top ten carry 8.5% to 9%. Sequenced: peripheral blood. The receptors were sampled from a man in his 70s with active or convalescent COVID-19.

This chain joins TRBV24-1 and TRBJ2-5; 7 positions match TRBD1. Germline CDR1 is KGHDR and CDR2 is SFDVKD. With V trimmed by 7 bases and J by 3 bases, 10 bases remained unmatched. CDR3 length: 15 amino acids. CDR3 sequence: CATSSLGGSKETQYF. In nucleotides, the CDR3 is TGTGCCACCAGCTCTTTAGGGGGCTCAAAAGAGACCCAGTACTTC.

The chain joins TRBV2 to TRBJ1-2, with D hard to call. The CDR3 covers 12 residues. Trimming stripped 4 bases from V and 4 bases from J, with 7 bases between. CDR1 and CDR2 (germline): SNHLY, FYNNEI. CDR3 in DNA: TGTGCCAGCAGTGTTGTTAGCTATGGCTACACCTTC. Amino acids: CASSVVSYGYTF.

This sequence joins TRBV10-3 and TRBJ2-3; D not resolved. Trimming cost V 0 bases and J 9 bases, with 13 bases left between them. Germline CDR1 is ENHRY and CDR2 is SYGVKD. CDR3 length: 14 residues. The CDR3 spells CAISESITVRTQYF. The CDR3 region has the DNA TGTGCCATCAGTGAGTCGATTACGGTGAGGACGCAGTATTTT.

The chain combines TRBV6-2 or TRBV6-3 with TRBJ1-1, with TRBD1 as a possible D gene (5 bases). Germline V gene lookup returns CDR1 MNHEY and CDR2 SVGEGT. The CDR3 has 16 amino acids. Trimming removed 2 bases from V and 0 bases from J, with 13 bases in between. The CDR3 spells CASSYPQGGLNTEAFF. The CDR3 DNA follows: TGTGCCAGCAGTTACCCCCAGGGAGGGCTGAACACTGAAGCTTTCTTT.

The table lists this clone with a count of one. The V call is TRBV11-2, the J call TRBJ2-3, with 7 bases matching TRBD2. This CDR3 is built from 15 residues. Trimming removed 6 bases from V and 0 bases from J; junction bases left unmatched: 6. Germline V gene lookup returns CDR1 SGHAT and CDR2 FQNNGV. CDR3 sequence (DNA): TGTGCCAGCAGTTACCAGCGGGGAAGCACAGATACGCAGTATTTT. It specifies CASSYQRGSTDTQYF.

The rearrangement uses TRBV4-2 and TRBJ1-5, with D possibly being TRBD1 (6 bases). The ends were cut back, 0 bases at V and 1 base at J, with 13 bases in the middle. The length of the CDR3 is 17 residues. Germline CDR1 and CDR2: LGHNA and YNFKEQ. CDR3 amino acids: CASSQDPNRVSNQPQHF. The DNA for the CDR3 is TGTGCCAGCAGCCAAGATCCGAACAGGGTGAGCAATCAGCCCCAGCATTTT.

This rearrangement joins TRBV19 to TRBJ1-6, with D uncertain. Germline V CDR1 and CDR2: LNHDA, SQIVND (reference sequence). V dropped 8 bases and J dropped 7 bases, with 15 bases sitting between them. This CDR3 has 14 amino acids. CDR3 protein: CASAGSTRNSPLHF. The CDR3 nucleotides are TGTGCCAGTGCGGGATCAACGCGGAATTCACCCCTCCACTTT.

The chain employs TRBV5-1 and TRBJ1-6; 7 bases line up with TRBD1. The J segment lost 6 bases and the V segment lost 4 bases, leaving 4 bases of the junction unmatched. The CDR3 extends over 14 amino acids. The germline CDR1 and CDR2 sequences are SGHRS and YFSETQ. CDR3 sequence reads: CASSPTGSNSPLHF. CDR3 DNA: TGCGCCAGCAGCCCGACAGGGTCTAATTCACCCCTCCACTTT.

V usage is TRBV4-1 and J usage is TRBJ1-2; D uncertain. The germline V gene encodes CDR1 MGHRA and CDR2 YSYEKL. The CDR3 totals 14 residues. The V gene lost 1 base and the J gene lost 8 bases, with 14 bases spanning the gap. The CDR3 sequence: CASSQGGGLVGYTF. In DNA, the CDR3 is TGCGCCAGCAGCCAAGGGGGAGGCCTGGTCGGCTACACCTTC.

The rearrangement uses TRBV5-1 and TRBJ1-1; 9 bases match TRBD1. The CDR3 has 16 residues. Trimming removed 4 bases from V and 1 base from J; junction bases left unmatched: 8. Germline V CDR1 and CDR2: SGHRS, YFSETQ. The CDR3 is CASSLTGGRWNTEAFF. As DNA, the CDR3 is TGCGCCAGCAGCCTGACAGGGGGTAGGTGGAACACTGAAGCTTTCTTT.

The chain recombines TRBV3-1 (or the pseudogene TRBV3-2) with TRBJ1-2; D perhaps matches TRBD1 (5 bases). Trimming cost V 2 bases and J 2 bases, with 12 bases left between them. This CDR3 spans 15 amino acids. Germline CDR1 LGHDT, CDR2 YNNKEL (reference sequence). As DNA, the CDR3 is TGTGCCAGCAGCCAACAGGGTTGGTCGAACTATGGCTACACCTTC. Amino acid sequence: CASSQQGWSNYGYTF.

The chain carries TRBV2 and TRBJ1-4, with D possibly matching TRBD1 (5 bases). Germline CDR1 is SNHLY and CDR2 is FYNNEI. CDR3 size: 12 residues. Trimming removed 3 bases at V and 8 bases at J, with 7 bases between. The CDR3: CASSDQGEKLFF. The CDR3, as DNA: TGTGCCAGCAGTGACCAGGGCGAAAAACTGTTTTTT.

The gene calls are TRBV28 and TRBJ2-1, with D unresolved. Trimming took 4 bases from V and 9 from J, leaving 4 bases between them. The length of the CDR3 is 10 residues. CDR1 is MDHEN, CDR2 SYDVKM, per germline. The CDR3 DNA is TGTGCCAGCAGTTCCTTTGAGCAGTTCTTC. It is translated as CASSSFEQFF.

The V and J genes are TRBV19 and TRBJ2-6, with 7 positions matching TRBD1. V trimming: 10 bases; J trimming: 1 base; junction bases outside the gene matches: 10. This CDR3 has 16 amino acids. Germline loops: CDR1 LNHDA, CDR2 SQIVND (reference sequence). CDR3 bases: TGTGCCACACAATTCAGGGGGTTTTCTGGGGCCAACGTCCTGACTTTC. Residues: CATQFRGFSGANVLTF. The whole variable domain, remainder taken from reference TRBV19 and TRBJ2-6, is DGGITQSPKYLFRKEGQNVTLSCEQNLNHDAMYWYRQDPGQGLRLIYYSQIVNDFQKGDIAEGYSVSREKKESFPLTVTSAQKNPTAFYLCATQFRGFSGANVLTFGAGSRLTVL.

V gene TRBV7-9 combines with J gene TRBJ2-3; possibly TRBD2 for D (6 bases). The length of the CDR3 is 14 residues. Between the trimmed V and J ends, which lost 2 bases and 3 bases, there was a span of 9 bases. Germline V CDR1 and CDR2: SEHNR, FQNEAQ (reference sequence). CDR3 sequence: CASSLSGETDTQYF. CDR3 bases: TGTGCCAGCAGCTTATCGGGGGAGACAGATACGCAGTATTTT.

In its sample, this clone was seen a few times. The chain couples TRBV5-1 to TRBJ2-1, with 10 bases matching TRBD2. The CDR3 covers 15 residues. The germline CDR1 and CDR2 sequences are SGHRS and YFSETQ. Losses at the gene ends were 4 bases for V and 3 bases for J; bases not matched to a gene: 4. The CDR3 region has the DNA TGCGCCAGCAGCAGCGGGGGGGAATACTACAATGAGCAGTTCTTC. It specifies CASSSGGEYYNEQFF.

V and J are TRBV10-3 and TRBJ2-3; 16 bases match TRBD2. CDR1 is ENHRY, CDR2 SYGVKD, per germline. V shed 11 bases, J shed 4 bases, and the junction held 12 bases outside the gene matches. This CDR3 contains 17 residues. CDR3 in DNA: TGTGCCTCTACCCAGGGACTAGCGGGGGGGCCATCAGATACGCAGTATTTT. Residues: CASTQGLAGGPSDTQYF.

CDR3 protein: CASSDTGGAGTEAFF. The CDR3 DNA is TGTGCCAGCAGTGACACAGGGGGCGCGGGCACTGAAGCTTTCTTT. The chain joins TRBV6-1 to TRBJ1-1; 9 nucleotides agree with TRBD1. The germline V gene encodes CDR1 MNHNS and CDR2 SASEGT. V was clipped by 3 bases and J by 4 bases; unmatched bases: 6. The CDR3 runs to 15 residues.

The J gene is TRBJ2-2, the V gene TRBV19; no clear D gene. The CDR3 consists of 12 residues. The V end was cut by 7 bases, the J end by 5 bases, with 8 bases between. Germline loops: CDR1 LNHDA, CDR2 SQIVND (reference sequence). CDR3 bases: TGTGCCAGTAACTATAAGACCGGGGAGCTGTTTTTT. It is translated as CASNYKTGELFF.